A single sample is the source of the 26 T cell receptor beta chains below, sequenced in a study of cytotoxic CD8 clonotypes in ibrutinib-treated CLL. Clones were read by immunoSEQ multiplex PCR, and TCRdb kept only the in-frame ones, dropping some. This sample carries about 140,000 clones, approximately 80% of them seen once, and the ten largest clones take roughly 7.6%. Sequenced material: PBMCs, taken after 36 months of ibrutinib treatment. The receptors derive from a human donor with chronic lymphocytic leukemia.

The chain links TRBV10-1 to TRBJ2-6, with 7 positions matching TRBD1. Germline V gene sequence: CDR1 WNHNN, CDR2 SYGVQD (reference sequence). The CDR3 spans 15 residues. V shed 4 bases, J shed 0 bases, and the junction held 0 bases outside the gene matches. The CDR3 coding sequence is TGCGCCAGCAGTGCAGGGGGCTCTGGGGCCAACGTCCTGACTTTC. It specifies CASSAGGSGANVLTF.

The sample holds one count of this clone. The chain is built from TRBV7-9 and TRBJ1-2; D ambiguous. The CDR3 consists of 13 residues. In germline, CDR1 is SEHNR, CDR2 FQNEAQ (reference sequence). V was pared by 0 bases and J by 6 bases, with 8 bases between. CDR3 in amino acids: CASSLAAVDGYTF. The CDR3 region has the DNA TGTGCCAGCAGCTTAGCGGCCGTAGATGGCTACACCTTC.

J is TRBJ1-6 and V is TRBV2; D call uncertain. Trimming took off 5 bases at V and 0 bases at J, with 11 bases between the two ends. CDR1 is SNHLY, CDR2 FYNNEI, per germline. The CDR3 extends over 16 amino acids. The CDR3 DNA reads TGTGCCAGCAGTTTACGAAGGAGCTCCTATAATTCACCCCTCCACTTT. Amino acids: CASSLRRSSYNSPLHF.

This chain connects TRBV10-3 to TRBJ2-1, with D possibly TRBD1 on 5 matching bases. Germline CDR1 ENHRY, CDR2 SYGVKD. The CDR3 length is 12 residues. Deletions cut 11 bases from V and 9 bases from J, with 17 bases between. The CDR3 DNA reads TGTGCCTCAGGGTTGCTAGAAGGTGAGCAGTTCTTC. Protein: CASGLLEGEQFF.

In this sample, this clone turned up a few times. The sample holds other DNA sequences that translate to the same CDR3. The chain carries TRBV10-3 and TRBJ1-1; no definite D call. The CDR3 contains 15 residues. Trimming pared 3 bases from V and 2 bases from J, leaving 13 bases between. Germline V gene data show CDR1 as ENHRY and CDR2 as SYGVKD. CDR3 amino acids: CAISDSRTGNTEAFF. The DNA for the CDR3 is TGTGCCATCAGTGATTCTCGGACGGGAAACACTGAAGCTTTCTTT.

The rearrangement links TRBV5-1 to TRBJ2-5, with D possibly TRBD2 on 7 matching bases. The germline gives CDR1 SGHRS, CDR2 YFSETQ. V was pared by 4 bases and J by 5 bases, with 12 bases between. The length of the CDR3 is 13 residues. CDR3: CASSGGALETQYF. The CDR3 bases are TGCGCCAGCAGCGGGGGGGCCTTGGAGACCCAGTACTTC.

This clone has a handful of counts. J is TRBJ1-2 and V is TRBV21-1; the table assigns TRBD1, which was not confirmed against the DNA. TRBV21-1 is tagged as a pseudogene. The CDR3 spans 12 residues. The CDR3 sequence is CASTGENYGYTF. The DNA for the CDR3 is TGTGCCAGCACAGGGGAAAACTATGGCTACACCTTC.

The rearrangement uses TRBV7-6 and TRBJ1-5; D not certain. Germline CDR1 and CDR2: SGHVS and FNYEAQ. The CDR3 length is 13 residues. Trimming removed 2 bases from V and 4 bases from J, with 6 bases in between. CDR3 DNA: TGTGCCAGCAGCTTATCAATGAATCAGCCCCAGCATTTT. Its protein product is CASSLSMNQPQHF.

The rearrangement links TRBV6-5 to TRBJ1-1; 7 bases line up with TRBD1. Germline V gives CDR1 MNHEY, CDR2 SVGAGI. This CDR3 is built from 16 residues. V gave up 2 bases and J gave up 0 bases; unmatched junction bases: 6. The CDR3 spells CASSYRGQFMNTEAFF. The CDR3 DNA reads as TGTGCCAGCAGTTACAGGGGACAGTTCATGAACACTGAAGCTTTCTTT.

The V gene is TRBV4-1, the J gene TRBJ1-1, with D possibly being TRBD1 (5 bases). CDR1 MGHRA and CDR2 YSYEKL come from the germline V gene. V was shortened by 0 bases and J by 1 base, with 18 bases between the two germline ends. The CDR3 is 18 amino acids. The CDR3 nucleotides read TGCGCCAGCAGCCAAGATATTTCCAGGCAGGGAGAGAACACTGAAGCTTTCTTT. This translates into CASSQDISRQGENTEAFF.

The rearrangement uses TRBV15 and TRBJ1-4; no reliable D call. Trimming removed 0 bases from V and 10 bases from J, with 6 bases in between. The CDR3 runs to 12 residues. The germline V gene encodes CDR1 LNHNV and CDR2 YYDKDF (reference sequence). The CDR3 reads CATSRELGKLFF. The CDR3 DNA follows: TGTGCCACCAGCAGAGAGCTAGGAAAACTGTTTTTT. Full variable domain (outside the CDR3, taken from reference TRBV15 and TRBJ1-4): DAMVIQNPRYQVTQFGKPVTLSCSQTLNHNVMYWYQQKSSQAPKLLFHYYDKDFNNEADTPDNFQSRRPNTSFCFLDIRSPGLGDTAMYLCATSRELGKLFFGSGTQLSVL.

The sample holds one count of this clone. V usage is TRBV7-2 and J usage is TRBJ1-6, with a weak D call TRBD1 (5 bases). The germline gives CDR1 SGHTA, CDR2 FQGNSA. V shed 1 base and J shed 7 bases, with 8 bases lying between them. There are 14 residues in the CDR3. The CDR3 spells CASSLGGVNSPLHF. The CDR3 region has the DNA TGTGCCAGCAGCTTAGGAGGGGTAAATTCACCCCTCCACTTT.

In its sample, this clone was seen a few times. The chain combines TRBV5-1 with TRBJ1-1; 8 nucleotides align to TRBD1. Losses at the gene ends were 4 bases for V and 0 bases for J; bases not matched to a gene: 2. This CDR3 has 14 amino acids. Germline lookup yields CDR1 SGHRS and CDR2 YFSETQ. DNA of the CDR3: TGCGCCAGCAGCATGACAGGGGTGAACACTGAAGCTTTCTTT. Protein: CASSMTGVNTEAFF.

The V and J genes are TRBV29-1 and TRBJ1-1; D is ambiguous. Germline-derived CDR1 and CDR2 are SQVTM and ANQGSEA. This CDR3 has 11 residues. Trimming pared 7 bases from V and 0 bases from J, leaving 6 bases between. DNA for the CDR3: TGCAGCGGGCAGTTGAACACTGAAGCTTTCTTT. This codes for CSGQLNTEAFF.

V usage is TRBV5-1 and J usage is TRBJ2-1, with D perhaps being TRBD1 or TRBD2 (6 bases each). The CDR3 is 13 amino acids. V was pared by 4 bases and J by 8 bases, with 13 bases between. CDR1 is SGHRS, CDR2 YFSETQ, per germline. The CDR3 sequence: CASSPGAGDEQFF. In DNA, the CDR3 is TGCGCCAGCAGCCCGGGGGCAGGCGATGAGCAGTTCTTC.

CDR3 loop: CASSPWAGGPVNEQFF. CDR3 in DNA: TGTGCCAGCAGCCCCTGGGCGGGAGGGCCAGTCAATGAGCAGTTCTTC. J is TRBJ2-1 and V is TRBV7-2; 9 bases are a match to TRBD2. Germline assignment: CDR1 SGHTA and CDR2 FQGNSA. V gave up 5 bases and J gave up 6 bases; unmatched junction bases: 11. This CDR3 comprises 16 residues.

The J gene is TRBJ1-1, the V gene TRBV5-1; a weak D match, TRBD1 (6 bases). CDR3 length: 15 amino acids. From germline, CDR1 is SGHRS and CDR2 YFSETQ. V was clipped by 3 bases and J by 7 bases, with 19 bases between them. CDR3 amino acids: CASSSYTGSIGEAFF. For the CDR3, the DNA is TGCGCCAGCAGCTCGTACACAGGGAGCATCGGTGAAGCTTTCTTT.

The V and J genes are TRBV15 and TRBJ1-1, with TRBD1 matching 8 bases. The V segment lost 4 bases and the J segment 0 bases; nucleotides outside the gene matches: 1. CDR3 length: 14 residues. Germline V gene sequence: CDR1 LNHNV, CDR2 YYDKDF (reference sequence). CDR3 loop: CATSKDRVNTEAFF. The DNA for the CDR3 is TGTGCCACCAGCAAGGACAGGGTGAACACTGAAGCTTTCTTT.

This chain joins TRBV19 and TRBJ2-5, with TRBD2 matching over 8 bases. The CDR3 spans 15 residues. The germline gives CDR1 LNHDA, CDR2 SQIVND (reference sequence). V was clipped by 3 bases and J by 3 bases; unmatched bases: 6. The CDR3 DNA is TGTGCCAGTAGTATTATAGCGGGAATGGAAGAGACCCAGTACTTC. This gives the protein CASSIIAGMEETQYF.

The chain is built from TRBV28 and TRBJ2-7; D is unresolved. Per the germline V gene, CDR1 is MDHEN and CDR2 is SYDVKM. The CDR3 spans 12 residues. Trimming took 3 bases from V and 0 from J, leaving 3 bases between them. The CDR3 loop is CASSLSSYEQYF. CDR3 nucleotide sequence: TGTGCCAGCAGTTTGAGCTCCTACGAGCAGTACTTC.

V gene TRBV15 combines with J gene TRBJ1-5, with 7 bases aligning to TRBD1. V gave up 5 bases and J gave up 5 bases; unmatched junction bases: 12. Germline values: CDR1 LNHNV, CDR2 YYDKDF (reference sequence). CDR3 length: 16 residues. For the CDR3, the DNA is TGTGCCACCAGCGCCCAGTTGGGGGACAGCTATCAGCCCCAGCATTTT. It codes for CATSAQLGDSYQPQHF.

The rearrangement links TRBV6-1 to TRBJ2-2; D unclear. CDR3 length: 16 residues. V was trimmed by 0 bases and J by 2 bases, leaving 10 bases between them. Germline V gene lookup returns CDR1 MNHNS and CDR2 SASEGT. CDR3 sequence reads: CASSEASWINTGELFF. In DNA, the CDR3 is TGTGCCAGCAGTGAAGCCTCCTGGATAAACACCGGGGAGCTGTTTTTT.

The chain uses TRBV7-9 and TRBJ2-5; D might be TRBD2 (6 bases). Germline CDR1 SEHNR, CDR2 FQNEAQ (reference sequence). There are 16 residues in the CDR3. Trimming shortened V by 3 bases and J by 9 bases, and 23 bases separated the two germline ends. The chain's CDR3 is CASSFTSSILQMAQYF. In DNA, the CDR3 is TGTGCCAGCAGCTTTACTAGCTCCATTCTCCAAATGGCCCAGTACTTC.

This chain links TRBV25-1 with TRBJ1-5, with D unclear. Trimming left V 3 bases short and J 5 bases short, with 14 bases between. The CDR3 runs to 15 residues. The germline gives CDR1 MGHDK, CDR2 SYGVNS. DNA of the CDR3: TGTGCCAGCAGTGATCGCAGGTCGAATGATCAGCCCCAGCATTTT. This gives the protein CASSDRRSNDQPQHF. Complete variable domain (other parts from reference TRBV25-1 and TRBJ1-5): EADIYQTPRYLVIGTGKKITLECSQTMGHDKMYWYQQDPGMELHLIHYSYGVNSTEKGDLSSESTVSRIRTEHFPLTLESARPSHTSQYLCASSDRRSNDQPQHFGDGTRLSIL.

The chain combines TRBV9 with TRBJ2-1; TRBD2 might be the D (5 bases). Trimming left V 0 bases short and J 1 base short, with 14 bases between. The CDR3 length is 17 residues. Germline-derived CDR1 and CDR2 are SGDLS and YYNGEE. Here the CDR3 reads CASSVGLATGSYNEQFF. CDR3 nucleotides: TGTGCCAGCAGCGTAGGCCTAGCTACCGGGTCCTACAATGAGCAGTTCTTC.

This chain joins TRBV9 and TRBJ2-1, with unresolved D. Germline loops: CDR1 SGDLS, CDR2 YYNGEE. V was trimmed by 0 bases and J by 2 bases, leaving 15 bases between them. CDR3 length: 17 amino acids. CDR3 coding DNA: TGTGCCAGCAGCGTAGAGGAAACAAATCCAGCCTACAATGAGCAGTTCTTC. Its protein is CASSVEETNPAYNEQFF.